The sequence of this T cell receptor beta chain was determined in a study of cytomegalovirus exposure and HLA in healthy donors. Germline loops: CDR1 SNHLY, CDR2 FYNNEI. V was clipped by 6 bases and J by 5 bases, with 11 bases between them. The CDR3 length is 13 residues. Assay used: immunoSEQ multiplex PCR; TCRdb lists only in-frame clones, some missing. The table includes 250,000 to 350,000 clones, about nine tenths detected once. The chain couples TRBV2 to TRBJ1-3, with D unresolved. The origin of this receptor is a woman younger than 35 in good health and CMV-seronegative. Sequencing input: PBMCs. DNA of the CDR3: TGTGCCAGCAGGACGGAGACGAGAAACACCATATATTTT. It codes for CASRTETRNTIYF.